The 11 T cell receptor beta chains reported below all come from one sample, sequenced in a study of cytomegalovirus exposure and HLA in healthy donors. The PCR contained 60 Vbeta and 13 Jbeta primers. Sequencing used immunoSEQ multiplex PCR; TCRdb keeps in-frame clones, though not all of them. The sample consists of approximately 120,000 clones, around 79% of them appearing once. Sequenced material: PBMCs. Source of these receptors: a woman in her thirties or forties in good health and CMV-seronegative.

The CDR3 nucleotides are TGCGCCAGCAGCTACCAGGGGCATGAGCAGTTCTTC. Amino acid sequence: CASSYQGHEQFF. The V and J genes are TRBV5-1 and TRBJ2-1; the D gene is possibly TRBD1 (6 bases). CDR1 is SGHRS, CDR2 YFSETQ, per germline. The CDR3 has 12 amino acids. Trimming removed 3 bases from V and 8 bases from J, with 9 bases in between. Supplemented by reference TRBV5-1 and TRBJ2-1, the full variable domain reads KAGVTQTPRYLIKTRGQQVTLSCSPISGHRSVSWYQQTPGQGLQFLFEYFSETQRNKGNFPGRFSGRQFSNSRSEMNVSTLELGDSALYLCASSYQGHEQFFGPGTRLTVL.

This CDR3 is CASLGERAFF. CDR3 DNA sequence: TGTGCCAGCCTAGGAGAGAGAGCTTTCTTT. V is TRBV27 and J is TRBJ1-1; D is unresolved. The germline V gene has CDR1 MNHEY and CDR2 SMNVEV (reference sequence). CDR3 length equals 10 residues. The V gene lost 8 bases and the J gene lost 10 bases, with 11 bases spanning the gap.

This CDR3 reads CASSARRWGGEQYF. In DNA form, the CDR3 reads TGTGCCAGCAGCGCACGTAGATGGGGAGGCGAGCAGTACTTC. V and J are TRBV9 and TRBJ2-7, with TRBD2 as a possible D gene (6 bases). This CDR3 region has 14 residues. V was shortened by 3 bases and J by 6 bases, with 16 bases between the two germline ends. The germline gives CDR1 SGDLS, CDR2 YYNGEE.

V and J are TRBV7-2 and TRBJ1-4; D is unresolved. Germline CDR1 SGHTA, CDR2 FQGNSA. The CDR3 loop spans 14 amino acids. V lost 4 bases and J lost 8, with 14 bases in between. The CDR3 region has the DNA TGTGCCAGCAGCTCCTTCTTTGCGGGGGAAAAACTGTTTTTT. This codes for CASSSFFAGEKLFF.

The gene calls are TRBV11-2 and TRBJ1-3; D is uncertain. The CDR3 is 17 residues long. Trimming cost V 4 bases and J 2 bases, with 18 bases left between them. Germline lookup yields CDR1 SGHAT and CDR2 FQNNGV. The CDR3 spells CASSSRGQRRTGNTIYF. CDR3 in DNA: TGTGCCAGCAGCTCAAGAGGTCAGAGACGCACTGGAAACACCATATATTTT.

The CDR3 is CASNKLALTYNEQFF. CDR3 bases: TGTGCCAGCAACAAACTAGCGCTTACCTACAATGAGCAGTTCTTC. V and J are TRBV28 and TRBJ2-1; 7 bases agree with TRBD2. This CDR3 region has 15 residues. CDR1 and CDR2 from the germline V gene are MDHEN and SYDVKM. With V trimmed by 7 bases and J by 2 bases, 8 bases remained unmatched.

The V and J genes are TRBV15 and TRBJ1-1; 9 bases are a match to TRBD1. This CDR3 spans 18 amino acids. With 1 base clipped from V and 4 bases from J, the junction kept 13 bases outside the gene matches. The germline V gene encodes CDR1 LNHNV and CDR2 YYDKDF (reference sequence). Here the CDR3 reads CATSRATGGALRGTEAFF. CDR3 bases: TGTGCCACCAGCAGAGCGACAGGGGGGGCGCTAAGGGGCACTGAAGCTTTCTTT.

The chain employs TRBV28 and TRBJ2-2; 11 bases agree with TRBD1. V shed 6 bases and J 6 bases; nucleotides not matched to a gene: 6. From germline, CDR1 is MDHEN and CDR2 SYDVKM. CDR3 length: 15 residues. CDR3 protein: CASSWTGGAAGELFF. CDR3 coding DNA: TGTGCCAGCAGCTGGACAGGGGGCGCCGCCGGGGAGCTGTTTTTT.

V and J are TRBV20-1 and TRBJ1-1; D might be TRBD1 (5 bases). Germline lookup yields CDR1 DFQATT and CDR2 SNEGSKA (reference sequence). CDR3 length: 11 amino acids. CDR3 DNA sequence: TGCACCACCCCGGGGGACACTGAAGCTTTCTTT. This gives the protein CTTPGDTEAFF.

The chain recombines TRBV5-1 with TRBJ2-2; TRBD2 agrees at 8 bases. The J segment lost 4 bases and the V segment lost 4 bases, leaving 6 bases of the junction unmatched. Germline V gives CDR1 SGHRS, CDR2 YFSETQ. The CDR3 is 15 amino acids. DNA for the CDR3: TGCGCCAGCAGCATTATTAGCGGGGCCACCGGGGAGCTGTTTTTT. It codes for CASSIISGATGELFF. Filled out from reference TRBV5-1 and TRBJ2-2, the complete variable domain reads KAGVTQTPRYLIKTRGQQVTLSCSPISGHRSVSWYQQTPGQGLQFLFEYFSETQRNKGNFPGRFSGRQFSNSRSEMNVSTLELGDSALYLCASSIISGATGELFFGEGSRLTVL.

CDR3 DNA: TGTGCCATCCCTCCTCAGGGGACGTCTCGGCGGGAGCGCAATGAGCAGTTCTTC. Translated, it gives CAIPPQGTSRRERNEQFF. This chain connects TRBV10-3 to TRBJ2-1; possibly TRBD2 for D (7 bases). Germline lookup yields CDR1 ENHRY and CDR2 SYGVKD. The CDR3 is 18 residues long. V lost 8 bases and J 6 bases, leaving 29 bases between the germline ends.